The entry below gives a single T cell receptor (beta chain) sequence along with its context. Its antigen is undetermined. This sample was taken from a study of shared clonotypes between healthy human individuals. Study-wide results and limits: Clonotype sharing across a handful of donors was observed for approximately 5% of naive CD4 clonotypes.

After removal of 4 bases from V and 1 base from J, the junction contained 8 bases not matched to a gene. This CDR3 comprises 17 residues. Germline V gene sequence: CDR1 MGHDK, CDR2 SYGVNS. TCRdb keeps only in-frame clones here, not all; method: immunoSEQ multiplex PCR. The data show about 1,500,000 clones, over 95% seen once. The sample was naive CD4+ T cells sorted from blood. Subset denoted: CD45RA+ positively selected. The chain uses TRBV25-1 and TRBJ2-1; 9 bases fit TRBD2. This clonotype was obtained from a man aged 25-40 years in good health. The CDR3 here is CASSAKSGRRSYNEQFF. For the CDR3, the DNA is TGTGCCAGCAGTGCCAAAAGCGGGAGGAGGTCCTACAATGAGCAGTTCTTC.